This TCR beta chain was captured in a study of T cells in Graves' hyperthyroidism and ophthalmopathy. Deletions cut 6 bases from V and 0 bases from J, with 11 bases between. This CDR3 spans 14 amino acids. The germline V gene encodes CDR1 SEHNR and CDR2 FQNEAQ (reference sequence). Researchers took RNA transcripts and amplified the TCR beta CDR3 regions from them. HTBI primers were the set used in a first-round RT-PCR of the TCR CDR3. Each CDR3 protein is one row after TCRdb ran MiXCR on the multiplex PCR reads. The sample contains some 300,000 distinct CDR3 sequences, roughly 19% of which appear only once. The sample holds a few counts of this clonotype.

V and J are TRBV7-9 and TRBJ1-1; TRBD1 is a possible D gene (6 bases). Material: blood. The TCR sequence derives from a man aged 45-65 years with Graves' ophthalmopathy. The CDR3 DNA reads as TGTGCCAGCAGTTGGACAGCTATGAACACTGAAGCTTTCTTT. Protein product: CASSWTAMNTEAFF.